Following are 17 T cell receptor beta chains from one sample sequenced in a study of blood T cell repertoires in COVID-19. Some clones are missing from TCRdb's copy, which holds only in-frame ones; the method was immunoSEQ multiplex PCR. The sample records some 290,000 clones, 87% being singletons. Sequenced material: peripheral blood. Receptors were obtained from a woman between 50 and 59 years old who had recovered from COVID-19.

V is TRBV6-1 and J is TRBJ2-7; D perhaps matches TRBD2 (5 bases). Looked up from germline, CDR1 is MNHNS and CDR2 is SASEGT. V shed 5 bases and J shed 5 bases, with 10 bases lying between them. The CDR3 runs to 12 residues. Written as DNA, the CDR3 is TGTGCCAGCAGTCCCGCGCGGGACGAGCAGTACTTC. Translated: CASSPARDEQYF.

This rearrangement joins TRBV28 to TRBJ2-6; D is possibly TRBD1 (6 bases). Trimming pared 5 bases from V and 1 base from J, leaving 9 bases between. The CDR3 contains 15 residues. Germline V CDR1 and CDR2: MDHEN, SYDVKM. The CDR3 spells CASSPTGSGANVLTF. In DNA, the CDR3 is TGTGCCAGCAGTCCCACAGGGTCTGGGGCCAACGTCCTGACTTTC. The full variable domain, with the rest looked up from reference TRBV28 and TRBJ2-6, is DVKVTQSSRYLVKRTGEKVFLECVQDMDHENMFWYRQDPGLGLRLIYFSYDVKMKEKGDIPEGYSVSREKKERFSLILESASTNQTSMYLCASSPTGSGANVLTFGAGSRLTVL.

The genes are TRBV5-8 and TRBJ1-3, with a weak D call TRBD1 (5 bases). The germline CDR1 and CDR2 sequences are SGHTS and YDEGEE. This CDR3 comprises 15 residues. Trimming removed 1 base at V and 0 bases at J, with 8 bases between. The CDR3 sequence: CASSLRGFSGNTIYF. In nucleotides, the CDR3 is TGTGCCAGCAGCTTGCGGGGGTTCTCTGGAAACACCATATATTTT.

The chain is built from TRBV13 and TRBJ2-7; 7 bases agree with TRBD1. From germline, CDR1 is PRHDT and CDR2 FYEKMQ (reference sequence). This CDR3 region has 14 residues. V dropped 5 bases and J dropped 3; count of bases not matched to a gene: 7. The DNA of the CDR3 is TGTGCCAGCAGCCTGCCCCGGGACAGCTACGAGCAGTACTTC. It encodes CASSLPRDSYEQYF.

The rearrangement joins TRBV18 to TRBJ1-1; 7 bases are shared with TRBD1. V trimming: 0 bases; J trimming: 3 bases; junction bases outside the gene matches: 4. In germline, CDR1 is KGHSH, CDR2 LQKENI. There are 15 residues in the CDR3. CDR3 region: CASSPPKGAHTEAFF. For the CDR3, the DNA is TGTGCCAGCTCACCACCGAAGGGGGCACACACTGAAGCTTTCTTT.

The chain combines TRBV27 with TRBJ2-7; 11 nucleotides match TRBD1. Trimming cost V 6 bases and J 0 bases; bases outside gene matches: 10. Germline-derived CDR1 and CDR2 are MNHEY and SMNVEV (reference sequence). The CDR3 totals 17 residues. CDR3 coding DNA: TGTGCCAGCAGGGGGACAGGGGGACCCTCAAGCTCCTACGAGCAGTACTTC. Its translation: CASRGTGGPSSSYEQYF.

This rearrangement joins TRBV5-1 to TRBJ2-3; 7 nucleotides line up with TRBD2. V lost 0 bases to trimming and J lost 2 bases; unmatched junction nucleotides: 3. CDR1 SGHRS and CDR2 YFSETQ come from the germline V gene. This CDR3 has 15 amino acids. CDR3 DNA sequence: TGCGCCAGCAGCTTGGGCAGCGGGATCACAGATACGCAGTATTTT. It specifies CASSLGSGITDTQYF.

The chain couples TRBV30 to TRBJ1-1, with D uncertain. This CDR3 is built from 16 residues. Looked up from germline, CDR1 is GTSNPN and CDR2 is SVGIG (reference sequence). Trimming pared 2 bases from V and 3 bases from J, leaving 19 bases between. Written as DNA, the CDR3 is TGTGCCTGGAGTCTTGTAGGAGGGTTTAGGTACACTGAAGCTTTCTTT. Translation: CAWSLVGGFRYTEAFF.

J is TRBJ1-4 and V is TRBV19; D is uncertain. V gave up 7 bases and J gave up 0 bases, with 9 bases separating them. Germline CDR1 is LNHDA and CDR2 is SQIVND (reference sequence). The CDR3 loop spans 14 amino acids. The CDR3: CASIGRATNEKLFF. CDR3 in DNA: TGTGCCAGTATTGGCCGTGCAACTAATGAAAAACTGTTTTTT.

In nucleotides, the CDR3 is TGTGCCAGCAGCGTAGGGAGCTTGAACACTGAAGCTTTCTTT. Amino acids: CASSVGSLNTEAFF. This chain uses TRBV9 with TRBJ1-1; D gene unclear. CDR1 and CDR2 from the germline V gene are SGDLS and YYNGEE. The CDR3 contains 14 residues. V lost 0 bases, J lost 0 bases, and 6 bases lay in between.

The V and J genes are TRBV5-5 and TRBJ2-7, with D possibly matching TRBD2 (6 bases). The CDR3 has 14 amino acids. Germline V CDR1 and CDR2: SGHKS, YYEKEE (reference sequence). V lost 1 base and J 7 bases, leaving 15 bases between the germline ends. The CDR3 DNA reads as TGTGCCAGCAGCTTGCCTCCTCCGGGGGATGAGCAGTACTTC. Protein: CASSLPPPGDEQYF.

V is TRBV19 and J is TRBJ1-1; 9 bases fit TRBD1. With V trimmed by 8 bases and J by 7 bases, 20 bases remained unmatched. Germline loops: CDR1 LNHDA, CDR2 SQIVND (reference sequence). The CDR3 spans 17 residues. For the CDR3, the DNA is TGTGCCAGTCCTACCCCCCACACGGGACAGGGAATGAATGAAGCTTTCTTT. This encodes CASPTPHTGQGMNEAFF.

The chain employs TRBV6-5 and TRBJ1-2; D gene uncertain. Germline CDR1 and CDR2: MNHEY and SVGAGI. This CDR3 has 12 amino acids. The V and J ends lost 6 bases and 0 bases respectively, with 5 bases between them. Here the CDR3 reads CASRGPNYGYTF. CDR3 in DNA: TGTGCCAGCAGGGGCCCTAACTATGGCTACACCTTC.

V usage is TRBV7-9 and J usage is TRBJ1-5; possibly TRBD1 for D (6 bases). V was trimmed by 5 bases and J by 7 bases, leaving 12 bases between them. The CDR3 runs to 13 residues. CDR1 is SEHNR and CDR2 is FQNEAQ in the germline V gene (reference sequence). The CDR3: CASSPEDSQPQHF. CDR3 nucleotides: TGTGCCAGCAGCCCAGAGGACAGCCAGCCCCAGCATTTT.

The V and J genes are TRBV4-2 and TRBJ2-7, with TRBD1 matching over 7 bases. V shed 5 bases, J shed 4 bases, and the junction held 8 bases outside the gene matches. Germline CDR1 and CDR2: LGHNA and YNFKEQ. The CDR3 totals 14 residues. CDR3 amino acids: CASSNRDSFYEQYF. As DNA, the CDR3 is TGTGCCAGCAGCAACCGGGACAGCTTTTACGAGCAGTACTTC.

As regards this clone: Additional DNA sequences in this sample encode the identical CDR3. This chain connects TRBV28 to TRBJ2-7, with D perhaps TRBD2 (6 bases). The V gene's germline CDR1 is MDHEN and CDR2 SYDVKM. The CDR3 spans 14 residues. Between the trimmed V and J ends, which lost 2 bases and 0 bases, there was a span of 8 bases. For the CDR3, the DNA is TGTGCCAGCAGTTTAAGGGGAGGCTCCTACGAGCAGTACTTC. It translates to CASSLRGGSYEQYF.

This chain joins TRBV30 and TRBJ1-2; D ambiguous. The CDR3 has 13 amino acids. V dropped 1 base and J dropped 8 bases, with 14 bases sitting between them. The germline V gene encodes CDR1 GTSNPN and CDR2 SVGIG (reference sequence). The DNA of the CDR3 is TGTGCCTGGAGTGGTAGCGTGGTGTGGGGCTACACCTTC. This sequence encodes CAWSGSVVWGYTF.